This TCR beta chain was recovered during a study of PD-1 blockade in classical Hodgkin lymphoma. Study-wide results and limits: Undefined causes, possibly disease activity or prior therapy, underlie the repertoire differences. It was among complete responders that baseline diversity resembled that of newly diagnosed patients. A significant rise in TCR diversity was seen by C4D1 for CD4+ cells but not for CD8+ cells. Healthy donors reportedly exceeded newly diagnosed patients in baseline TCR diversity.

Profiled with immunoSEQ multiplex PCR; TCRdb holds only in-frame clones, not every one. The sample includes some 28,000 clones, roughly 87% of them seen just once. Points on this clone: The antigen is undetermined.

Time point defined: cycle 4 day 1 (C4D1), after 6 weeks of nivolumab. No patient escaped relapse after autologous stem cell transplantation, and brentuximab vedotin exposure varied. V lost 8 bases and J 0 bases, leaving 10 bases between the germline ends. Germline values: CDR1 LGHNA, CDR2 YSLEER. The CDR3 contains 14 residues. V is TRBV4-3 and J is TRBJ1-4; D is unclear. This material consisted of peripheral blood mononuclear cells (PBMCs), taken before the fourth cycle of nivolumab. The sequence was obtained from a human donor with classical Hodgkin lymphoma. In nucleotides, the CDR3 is TGCGCCAGCTCCTTCGGTGCAACTAATGAAAAACTGTTTTTT. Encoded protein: CASSFGATNEKLFF.